Given below is one T cell receptor (beta chain) in context. Its target is unknown. This CDR3 is 16 amino acids long. J was trimmed by 0 bases and V by 5 bases; bases with no gene match: 5. Germline V CDR1 and CDR2: SGHRS, YFSETQ. Prepared TCR beta cDNA libraries contained unique molecular identifiers. T cells, about 0.9 to 11 million of them, yielded some 510,000 cDNA molecules. TCRdb independently ran MiXCR on the PCR reads; one entry per CDR3 protein. Of 700,000 to 800,000 distinct CDR3 sequences listed, roughly 27% are singletons. The data were obtained in a study of post-analysis software for immune sequencing data. Study as a whole: Included courses were relapsing-remitting and secondary progressive multiple sclerosis; progressive-relapsing multiple sclerosis was also included.

Study-wide results and caveats: Controls had lower frequencies than patients of about 5 TRBV segments, which included TRBV5-6, TRBV5-1 and TRBV20-1.

The chain has TRBV5-1 and TRBJ2-2; 9 bases map to TRBD1. The source material was blood. This clonotype was sampled from a girl under 18 with multiple sclerosis. The CDR3 DNA reads as TGCGCCAGCAGTTGGGACAGGGCGACGAACACCGGGGAGCTGTTTTTT. Its protein product is CASSWDRATNTGELFF.